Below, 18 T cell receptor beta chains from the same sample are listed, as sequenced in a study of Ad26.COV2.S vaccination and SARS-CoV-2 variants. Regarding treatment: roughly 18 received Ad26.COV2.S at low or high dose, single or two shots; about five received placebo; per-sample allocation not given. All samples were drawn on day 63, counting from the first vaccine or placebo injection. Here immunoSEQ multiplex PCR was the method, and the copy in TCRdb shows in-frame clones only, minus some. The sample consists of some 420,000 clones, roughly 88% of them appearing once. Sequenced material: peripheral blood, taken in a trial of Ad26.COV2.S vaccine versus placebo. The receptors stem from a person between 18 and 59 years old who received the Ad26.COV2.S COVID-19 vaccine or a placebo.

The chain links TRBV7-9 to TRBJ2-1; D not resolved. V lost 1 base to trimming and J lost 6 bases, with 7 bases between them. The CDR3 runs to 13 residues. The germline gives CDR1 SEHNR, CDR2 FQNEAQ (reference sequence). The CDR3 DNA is TGTGCCAGCAGCTTAGGGACGCTCAATGAGCAGTTCTTC. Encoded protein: CASSLGTLNEQFF.

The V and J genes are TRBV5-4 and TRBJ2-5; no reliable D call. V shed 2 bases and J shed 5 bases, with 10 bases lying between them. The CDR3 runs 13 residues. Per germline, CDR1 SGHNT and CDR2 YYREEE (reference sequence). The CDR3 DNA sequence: TGTGCCAGCAGCTTTCGGCACATGGAGACCCAGTACTTC. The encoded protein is CASSFRHMETQYF.

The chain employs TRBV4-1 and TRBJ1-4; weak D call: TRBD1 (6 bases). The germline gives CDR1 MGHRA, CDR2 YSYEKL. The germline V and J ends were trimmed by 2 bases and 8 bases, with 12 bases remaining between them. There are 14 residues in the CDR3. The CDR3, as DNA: TGCGCCAGCAGCCAAATAGGACAGTCAGAAAAACTGTTTTTT. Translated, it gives CASSQIGQSEKLFF.

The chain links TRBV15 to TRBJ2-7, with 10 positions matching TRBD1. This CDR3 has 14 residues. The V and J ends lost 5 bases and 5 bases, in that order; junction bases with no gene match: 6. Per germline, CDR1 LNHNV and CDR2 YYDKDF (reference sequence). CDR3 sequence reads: CATSGRDRGDEQYF. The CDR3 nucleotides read TGTGCCACCAGCGGCCGGGACAGGGGCGACGAGCAGTACTTC.

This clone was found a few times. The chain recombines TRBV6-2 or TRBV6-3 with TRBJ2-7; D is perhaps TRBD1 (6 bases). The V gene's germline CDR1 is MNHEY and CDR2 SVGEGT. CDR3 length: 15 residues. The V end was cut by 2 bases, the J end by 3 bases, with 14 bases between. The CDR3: CASSYRRGILYEQYF. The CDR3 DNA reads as TGTGCCAGCAGTTACCGCAGGGGTATTCTCTACGAGCAGTACTTC.

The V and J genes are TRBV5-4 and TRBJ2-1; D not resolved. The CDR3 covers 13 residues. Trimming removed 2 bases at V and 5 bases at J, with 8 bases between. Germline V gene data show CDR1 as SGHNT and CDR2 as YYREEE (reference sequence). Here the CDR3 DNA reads TGTGCCAGCAGCTTCGGAGCTAACAATGAGCAGTTCTTC. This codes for CASSFGANNEQFF.

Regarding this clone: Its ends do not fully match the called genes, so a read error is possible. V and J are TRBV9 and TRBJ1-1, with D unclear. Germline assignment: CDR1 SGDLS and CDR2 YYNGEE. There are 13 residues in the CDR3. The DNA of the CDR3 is TGTGCCAGCAACGTAGCGGGAGATACTGAAGCTTTCTTT. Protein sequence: CASNVAGDTEAFF.

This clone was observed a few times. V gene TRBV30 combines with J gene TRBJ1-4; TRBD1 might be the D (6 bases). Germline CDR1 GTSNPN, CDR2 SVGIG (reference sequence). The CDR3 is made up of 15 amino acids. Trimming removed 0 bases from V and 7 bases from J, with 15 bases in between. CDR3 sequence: CAWSVPGGPVEKLFF. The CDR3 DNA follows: TGTGCCTGGAGTGTACCGGGGGGCCCGGTTGAAAAACTGTTTTTT.

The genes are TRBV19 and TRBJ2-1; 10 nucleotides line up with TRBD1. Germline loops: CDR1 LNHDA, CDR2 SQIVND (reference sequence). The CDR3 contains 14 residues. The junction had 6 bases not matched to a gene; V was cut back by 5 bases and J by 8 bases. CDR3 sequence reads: CASSLDRGVDEQFF. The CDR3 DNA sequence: TGTGCCAGTAGTTTGGACAGGGGGGTCGATGAGCAGTTCTTC.

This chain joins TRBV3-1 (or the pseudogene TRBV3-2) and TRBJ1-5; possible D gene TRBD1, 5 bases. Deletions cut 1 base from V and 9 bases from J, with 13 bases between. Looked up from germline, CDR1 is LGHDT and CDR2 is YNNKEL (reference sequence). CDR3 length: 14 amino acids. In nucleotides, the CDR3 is TGTGCCAGCAGCCAAGGGGCCGACAGTGGGCCCCAGCATTTT. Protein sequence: CASSQGADSGPQHF.

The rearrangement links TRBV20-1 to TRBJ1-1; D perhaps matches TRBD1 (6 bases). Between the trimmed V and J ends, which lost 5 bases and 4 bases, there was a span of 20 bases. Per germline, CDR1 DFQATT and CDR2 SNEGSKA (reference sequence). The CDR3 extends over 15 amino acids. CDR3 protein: CSAGGGRGGGTEAFF. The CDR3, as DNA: TGCAGTGCTGGTGGGGGCAGGGGAGGGGGCACTGAAGCTTTCTTT.

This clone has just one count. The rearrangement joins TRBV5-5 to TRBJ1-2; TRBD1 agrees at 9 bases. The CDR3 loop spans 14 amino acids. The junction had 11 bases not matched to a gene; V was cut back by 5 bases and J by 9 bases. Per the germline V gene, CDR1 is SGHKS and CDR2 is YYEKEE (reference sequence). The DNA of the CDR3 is TGTGCCAGCAGATTACCGGGACAGGGTATTCGCTACACCTTC. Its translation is CASRLPGQGIRYTF. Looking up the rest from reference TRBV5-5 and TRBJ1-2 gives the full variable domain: DAGVTQSPTHLIKTRGQQVTLRCSPISGHKSVSWYQQVLGQGPQFIFQYYEKEERGRGNFPDRFSARQFPNYSSELNVNALLLGDSALYLCASRLPGQGIRYTFGSGTRLTVV.

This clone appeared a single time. The CDR3 spells CASSPFGTGGNEQFF. CDR3 DNA sequence: TGTGCCAGCTCACCTTTTGGGACAGGGGGCAATGAGCAGTTCTTC. The V and J genes are TRBV18 and TRBJ2-1; TRBD1 agrees at 11 bases. V gave up 3 bases and J gave up 6 bases; unmatched junction bases: 4. Germline-derived CDR1 and CDR2 are KGHSH and LQKENI. CDR3 length: 15 amino acids.

Written as DNA, the CDR3 is TGTGCCAGCAGTTTCCGGGGGATTCATGGCTACACCTTC. Protein product: CASSFRGIHGYTF. This chain links TRBV28 with TRBJ1-2; maybe TRBD1 (5 bases). Germline V lookup: CDR1 MDHEN, CDR2 SYDVKM. The length of the CDR3 is 13 residues. Trimming took 3 bases from V and 6 from J, leaving 11 bases between them.

CDR3 DNA sequence: TGTGCCAGCCACCAGGCGGGGGGCCGGGAGGGTGAAGCTTTCTTT. The encoded protein is CASHQAGGREGEAFF. The genes are TRBV6-5 and TRBJ1-1; possible D gene TRBD1, 6 bases. V lost 8 bases and J lost 7, with 23 bases in between. The CDR3 contains 15 residues. CDR1 and CDR2 (germline): MNHEY, SVGAGI.

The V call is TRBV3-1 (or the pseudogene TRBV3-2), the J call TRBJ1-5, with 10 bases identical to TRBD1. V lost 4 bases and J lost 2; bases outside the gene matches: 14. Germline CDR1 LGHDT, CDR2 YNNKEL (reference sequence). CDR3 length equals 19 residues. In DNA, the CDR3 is TGTGCCAGCAGCCCTCATCCAAGGACAGGGGGAAATTGCAATCAGCCCCAGCATTTT. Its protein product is CASSPHPRTGGNCNQPQHF.

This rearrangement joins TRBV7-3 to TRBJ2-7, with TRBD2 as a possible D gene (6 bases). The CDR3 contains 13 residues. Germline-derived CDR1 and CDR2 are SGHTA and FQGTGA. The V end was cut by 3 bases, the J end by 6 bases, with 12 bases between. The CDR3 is CASSFKVGGEQYF. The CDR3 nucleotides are TGTGCCAGCAGCTTCAAGGTGGGGGGCGAGCAGTACTTC.

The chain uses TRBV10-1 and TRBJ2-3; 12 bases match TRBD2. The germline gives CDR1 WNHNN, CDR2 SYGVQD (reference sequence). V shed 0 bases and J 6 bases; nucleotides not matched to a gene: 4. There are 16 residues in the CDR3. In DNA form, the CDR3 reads TGCGCCAGCAGTGAGTCGCGGCTAGCGGGAGGGGATACGCAGTATTTT. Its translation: CASSESRLAGGDTQYF.